Shown below are 24 T cell receptor beta chains from a single sample sequenced in a study of spatial heterogeneity in lung cancer (dated by TCRdb to about 2019). Receptors were amplified or captured by 5' RACE. Reads for this sample came from a NextSeq 500. TCRdb passed the public sequencing reads through fastp at Q25 and MiXCR, retaining productive beta sequences. When rows share a CDR3 protein, they turn into one entry using the most common DNA and genes. The sample table contains about 27,000 distinct CDR3 sequences; only one count was recorded for under 8% of them. In total, the top ten clones hold 14% of the sample. This specimen's time point label, interpreted: sample taken at primary tumor resection. TCR sequencing used whole RNA extracted from tumor and nontumor lung tissue, or from cryopreserved PBMC samples, without cell sorting. The sequencing here drew on PBMCs, taken at surgery. These receptors all come from a male donor with early-stage non-small cell lung cancer.

The V call is TRBV5-1, the J call TRBJ1-3; D remains unclear. The CDR3 sequence is 15 residues long. The V gene's germline CDR1 is SGHRS and CDR2 YFSETQ. The ends were cut back, 1 base at V and 4 bases at J, with 12 bases in the middle. The CDR3 nucleotides read TGCGCCAGCAGCTTGACTGGCAACGGGGGAAACACCATATATTTT. It encodes CASSLTGNGGNTIYF.

The table lists this clonotype with a few counts. This rearrangement joins TRBV20-1 to TRBJ2-4; D might be TRBD2 (6 bases). The CDR3 runs to 14 residues. V was trimmed by 3 bases and J by 8 bases, leaving 17 bases between them. The germline gives CDR1 DFQATT, CDR2 SNEGSKA (reference sequence). CDR3 sequence (DNA): TGCAGTGCTAGGGCCCCGGGGTGGGGGGACATTCAGTACTTC. It yields the protein CSARAPGWGDIQYF.

The chain recombines TRBV11-2 with TRBJ2-1; 9 bases align to TRBD2. Germline lookup yields CDR1 SGHAT and CDR2 FQNNGV. The length of the CDR3 is 15 residues. V shed 1 base, J shed 5 bases, and the junction held 3 bases outside the gene matches. The DNA of the CDR3 is TGTGCCAGCAGCTTAGTCGGCGGGAGGGACAATGAGCAGTTCTTC. Its protein is CASSLVGGRDNEQFF.

This clonotype appeared many times. V is TRBV7-9 and J is TRBJ2-1; 11 nucleotides align to TRBD2. V lost 2 bases, J lost 8 bases, and 14 bases stayed unmatched. Germline V lookup: CDR1 SEHNR, CDR2 FQNEAQ (reference sequence). This CDR3 is 18 amino acids long. The CDR3 region is CASSLPPVAGGDWDEQFF. In nucleotides, the CDR3 is TGTGCCAGCAGCTTACCGCCAGTAGCGGGAGGGGACTGGGATGAGCAGTTCTTC.

This clonotype was found many times. The chain uses TRBV28 and TRBJ1-1; tentative D call: TRBD1 (5 bases). Germline V gives CDR1 MDHEN, CDR2 SYDVKM. This CDR3 comprises 14 residues. Trimming stripped 5 bases from V and 1 base from J, with 11 bases between. The CDR3 DNA reads TGTGCCAGCAGTCCGGGACGGTCGAACACTGAAGCTTTCTTT. Amino acid sequence: CASSPGRSNTEAFF.

This clonotype has at least ten counts. The CDR3 DNA reads TGTGCCAGCAGTGACGTCGGAGCCTCGAACAATGAGCAGTTCTTC. As protein: CASSDVGASNNEQFF. The chain links TRBV2 to TRBJ2-1; no firm D call. CDR1 is SNHLY, CDR2 FYNNEI, per germline. Trimming removed 3 bases from V and 5 bases from J, with 14 bases in between. This CDR3 is 15 amino acids long.

The rearrangement joins TRBV27 to TRBJ1-1; 9 bases are a match to TRBD1. CDR1 is MNHEY, CDR2 SMNVEV, per germline (reference sequence). J gave up 1 base and V 8 bases, and 8 bases lay outside the gene matches. This CDR3 contains 15 residues. CDR3 DNA: TGTGCCAGCTTGAGGACAGGGGCCCGGAACACTGAAGCTTTCTTT. Amino acids: CASLRTGARNTEAFF.

At least ten counts were recorded for this clonotype. Here the CDR3 reads CATGRLTDTQYF. The CDR3, as DNA: TGCGCCACCGGCCGCCTCACAGATACGCAGTATTTT. This rearrangement joins TRBV10-1 to TRBJ2-3; no clear D. V dropped 10 bases and J dropped 2 bases, with 10 bases sitting between them. Germline CDR1 and CDR2: WNHNN and SYGVQD (reference sequence). This CDR3 has 12 residues.

This clonotype was recorded at least ten times. The chain carries TRBV2 and TRBJ1-6; the D gene is possibly TRBD1 (6 bases). Germline CDR1 reads SNHLY; CDR2 reads FYNNEI. The CDR3 length is 14 residues. V lost 5 bases and J lost 7, with 12 bases in between. The CDR3: CASSQQGLNSPLHF. The CDR3 DNA sequence: TGTGCCAGCAGTCAACAGGGTCTCAATTCACCCCTCCACTTT.

This rearrangement joins TRBV19 to TRBJ1-1; D gene unclear. The CDR3 is 12 residues long. The V gene's germline CDR1 is LNHDA and CDR2 SQIVND (reference sequence). Deletions cut 7 bases from V and 3 bases from J, with 9 bases between. Here the CDR3 reads CASTGGYTEAFF. The CDR3, as DNA: TGTGCCAGTACTGGTGGGTACACTGAAGCTTTCTTT.

In this sample, this clonotype turned up many times. The genes are TRBV6-6 and TRBJ2-7; tentatively, D is TRBD1 (6 bases). V was cut by 5 bases and J by 0 bases, with 17 bases left in between. There are 16 residues in the CDR3. Germline V gene lookup returns CDR1 MNHNY and CDR2 SVGAGI (reference sequence). In DNA form, the CDR3 reads TGTGCCAGCAGTACCGGACAGACGCGAAGCTCCTACGAGCAGTACTTC. This sequence encodes CASSTGQTRSSYEQYF.

The V call is TRBV6-1, the J call TRBJ1-6; possibly TRBD1 for D (6 bases). CDR3 length equals 15 residues. Trimming removed 2 bases at V and 10 bases at J, with 15 bases between. Germline V CDR1 and CDR2: MNHNS, SASEGT. The CDR3 loop is CASSEKWQGNSPLHF. For the CDR3, the DNA is TGTGCCAGCAGTGAAAAGTGGCAGGGGAACTCACCCCTCCACTTT.

Many counts were recorded for this clonotype. V and J are TRBV24-1 and TRBJ2-5; D uncertain. The ends were cut back, 2 bases at V and 1 base at J, with 7 bases in the middle. This CDR3 comprises 14 residues. The germline V gene has CDR1 KGHDR and CDR2 SFDVKD. CDR3 nucleotides: TGTGCCACCAGTGATTCGATCTCCCAAGAGACCCAGTACTTC. Its protein product is CATSDSISQETQYF.

This sequence joins TRBV19 and TRBJ2-1, with D perhaps matching TRBD2 (6 bases). Germline V gives CDR1 LNHDA, CDR2 SQIVND (reference sequence). The CDR3 loop spans 15 amino acids. V was clipped by 5 bases and J by 7 bases, with 18 bases between them. This CDR3 is CASSERASGWNEQFF. The CDR3 nucleotides are TGTGCCAGTAGTGAGCGGGCGTCGGGGTGGAATGAGCAGTTCTTC.

Many counts were recorded for this clonotype. The rearrangement uses TRBV4-2 and TRBJ2-1; TRBD1 is a possible D gene (6 bases). V dropped 1 base and J dropped 6 bases, with 16 bases sitting between them. CDR3 length: 16 residues. Germline V gene sequence: CDR1 LGHNA, CDR2 YNFKEQ. The CDR3 reads CASSQGSARGSNEQFF. CDR3 DNA: TGTGCCAGCAGCCAAGGATCCGCAAGGGGGAGCAATGAGCAGTTCTTC.

This clonotype was counted at least ten times. CDR3 nucleotides: TGTGCCAGCAGTTACTCCGGGACTATGAACACCGGGGAGCTGTTTTTT. Residues: CASSYSGTMNTGELFF. This chain uses TRBV12-3 or TRBV12-4 with TRBJ2-2; 7 bases fit TRBD2. The CDR3 totals 16 residues. Unmatched junction bases numbered 6, after V lost 4 bases and J lost 1 base.

In its sample, this clonotype was seen many times. The chain joins TRBV10-1 to TRBJ1-2; 8 nucleotides align to TRBD1. The CDR3 extends over 14 amino acids. Germline CDR1 reads WNHNN; CDR2 reads SYGVQD (reference sequence). Trimming removed 0 bases from V and 7 bases from J; junction bases left unmatched: 4. This chain's CDR3 is CASSESRQGSGYTF. The CDR3 DNA reads TGCGCCAGCAGTGAGTCGAGACAGGGGTCTGGCTACACCTTC.

This clonotype was counted at least ten times. V gene TRBV2 combines with J gene TRBJ1-3; 9 bases map to TRBD1. Germline CDR1 SNHLY, CDR2 FYNNEI. After removal of 7 bases from V and 7 bases from J, the junction contained 11 bases not matched to a gene. There are 15 residues in the CDR3. CDR3 DNA: TGTGCCAGCAAGAGGGACAGGGAGTTAAGGAACACCATATATTTT. Protein product: CASKRDRELRNTIYF. The full variable domain, in which reference TRBV2 and TRBJ1-3 provide the parts outside the CDR3, is EPEVTQTPSHQVTQMGQEVILRCVPISNHLYFYWYRQILGQKVEFLVSFYNNEISEKSEIFDDQFSVERPDGSNFTLKIRSTKLEDSAMYFCASKRDRELRNTIYFGEGSWLTVV.

In this sample, this clonotype turned up a few times. V gene TRBV7-9 combines with J gene TRBJ1-1, with a tentative D call TRBD1 (6 bases). The V gene's germline CDR1 is SEHNR and CDR2 FQNEAQ (reference sequence). This CDR3 is built from 14 residues. V dropped 4 bases and J dropped 5 bases, with 14 bases sitting between them. This CDR3 reads CASSYILGATEAFF. Written as DNA, the CDR3 is TGTGCCAGCAGCTACATTTTGGGGGCTACTGAAGCTTTCTTT. Full variable domain (missing parts from reference TRBV7-9 and TRBJ1-1): DTGVSQNPRHKITKRGQNVTFRCDPISEHNRLYWYRQTLGQGPEFLTYFQNEAQLEKSRLLSDRFSAERPKGSFSTLEIQRTEQGDSAMYLCASSYILGATEAFFGQGTRLTVV.

This clonotype was seen ten or more times. This chain connects TRBV2 to TRBJ2-5, with 11 positions matching TRBD2. Germline lookup yields CDR1 SNHLY and CDR2 FYNNEI. The trim removed 2 bases at V and 3 bases at J, leaving 8 bases unmatched. CDR3 length equals 17 residues. CDR3 residues: CASSELGSGRAKETQYF. The CDR3 region has the DNA TGTGCCAGCAGTGAACTTGGTAGCGGGAGGGCCAAAGAGACCCAGTACTTC.

This clonotype was counted at least ten times. This chain links TRBV19 with TRBJ2-7, with TRBD2 identical over 7 bases. The V gene end was trimmed by 5 bases and the J gene end by 9 bases; junction bases not matched to a gene: 16. The germline gives CDR1 LNHDA, CDR2 SQIVND (reference sequence). The CDR3 length is 15 residues. The CDR3 sequence is CASSPPSTSRSGQYF. The CDR3 region has the DNA TGTGCCAGTAGTCCGCCGTCGACTAGCCGGTCGGGGCAGTACTTC.

The CDR3 protein is CSARTRGNTIYF. In DNA form, the CDR3 reads TGCAGTGCTAGGACACGCGGAAACACCATATATTTT. The chain carries TRBV20-1 and TRBJ1-3; D call uncertain. Trimming took 3 bases from V and 4 from J, leaving 7 bases between them. The CDR3 is 12 amino acids. Germline CDR1 reads DFQATT; CDR2 reads SNEGSKA (reference sequence).

This clonotype was recorded many times. The chain carries TRBV6-6 and TRBJ1-6; D not certain. V was clipped by 5 bases and J by 9 bases, with 11 bases between them. This CDR3 is built from 13 residues. Germline CDR1 is MNHNY and CDR2 is SVGAGI (reference sequence). Here the CDR3 reads CASSRALGSPLHF. For the CDR3, the DNA is TGTGCCAGCAGTCGAGCCTTGGGTTCACCCCTCCACTTT.

This clonotype was recorded at least ten times. The gene calls are TRBV11-2 and TRBJ2-2; D remains unclear. Trimming stripped 4 bases from V and 4 bases from J, with 10 bases between. This CDR3 has 14 amino acids. Germline CDR1 reads SGHAT; CDR2 reads FQNNGV. Here the CDR3 DNA reads TGTGCCAGCAGCTCGCGGCTTTTCACCGGGGAGCTGTTTTTT. This sequence encodes CASSSRLFTGELFF.